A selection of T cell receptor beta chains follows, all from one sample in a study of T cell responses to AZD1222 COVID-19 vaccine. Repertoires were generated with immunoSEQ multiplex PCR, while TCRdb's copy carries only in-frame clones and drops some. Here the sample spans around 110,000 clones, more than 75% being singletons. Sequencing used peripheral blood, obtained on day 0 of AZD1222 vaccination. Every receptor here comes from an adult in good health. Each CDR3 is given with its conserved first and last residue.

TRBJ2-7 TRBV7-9 CASSLAGLYEQYF
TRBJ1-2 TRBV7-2 CASSLLGLWGYTF
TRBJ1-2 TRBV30 CAWTRRLGYGYTF
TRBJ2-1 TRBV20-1 CSARSYDEQFF
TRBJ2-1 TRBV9 CASSPSDNEQFF
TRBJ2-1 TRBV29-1 CSAGAGSTYNEQFF
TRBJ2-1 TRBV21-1 CASRGLDEQFF
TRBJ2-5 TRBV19 CATDWDVSGGASPNETQYF
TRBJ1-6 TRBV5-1 CASSFDGQGNSPLHF
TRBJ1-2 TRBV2 CASSENGDGYTF
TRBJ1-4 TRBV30 CAWSDGVGEKLFF
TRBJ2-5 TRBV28 CASRQRGNLRETQYF
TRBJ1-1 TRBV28 CASSPTAMNTEAFF
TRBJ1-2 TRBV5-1 CASSLGQENYGYTF
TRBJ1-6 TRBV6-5 CASWTRGYNSPLHF
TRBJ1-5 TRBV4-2 CASSPGGHQPQHF
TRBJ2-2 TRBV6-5 CASSQEGPSGELFF
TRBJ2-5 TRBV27 CASRREARETQYF
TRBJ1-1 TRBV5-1 CASSSGGQNTEAFF
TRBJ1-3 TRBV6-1 CASSDMGGEGGNTIYF
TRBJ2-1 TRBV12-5 CASGLVPIEQFF
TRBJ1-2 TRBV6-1 CASSERGGANYGYTF
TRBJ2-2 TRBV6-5 CASRGVTGELFF
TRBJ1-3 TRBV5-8 CASTLTRSGGNTIYF
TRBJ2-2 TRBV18 CASSPLAGELFF
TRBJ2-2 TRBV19 CASTSGRVPATGELFF
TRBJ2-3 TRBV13 CASSLGGGTDTQYF
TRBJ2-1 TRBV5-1 CASSLAGNNEQFF
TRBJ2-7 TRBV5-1 CASSSQRLAEGNEQYF
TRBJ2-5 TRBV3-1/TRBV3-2 CASSQTSGGARKTQYF
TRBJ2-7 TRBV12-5 CASGLGGYEQYF